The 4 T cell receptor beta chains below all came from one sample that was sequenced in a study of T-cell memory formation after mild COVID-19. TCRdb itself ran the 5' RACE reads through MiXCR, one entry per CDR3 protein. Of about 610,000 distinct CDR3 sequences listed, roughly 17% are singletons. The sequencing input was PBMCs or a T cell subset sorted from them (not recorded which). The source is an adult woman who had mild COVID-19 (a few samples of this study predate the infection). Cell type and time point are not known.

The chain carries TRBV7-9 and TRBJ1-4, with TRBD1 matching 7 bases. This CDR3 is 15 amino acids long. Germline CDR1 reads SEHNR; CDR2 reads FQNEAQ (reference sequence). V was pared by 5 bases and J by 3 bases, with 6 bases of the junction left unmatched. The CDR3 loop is CASSPLTGSNEKLFF. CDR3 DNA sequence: TGTGCCAGCAGCCCACTGACAGGGTCTAATGAAAAACTGTTTTTT. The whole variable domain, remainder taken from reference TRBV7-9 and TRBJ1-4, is DTGVSQNPRHKITKRGQNVTFRCDPISEHNRLYWYRQTLGQGPEFLTYFQNEAQLEKSRLLSDRFSAERPKGSFSTLEIQRTEQGDSAMYLCASSPLTGSNEKLFFGSGTQLSVL.

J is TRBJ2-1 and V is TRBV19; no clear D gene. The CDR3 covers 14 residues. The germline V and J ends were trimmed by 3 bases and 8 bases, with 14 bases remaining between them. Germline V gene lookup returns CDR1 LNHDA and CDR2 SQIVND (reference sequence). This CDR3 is CASSMRLVRDEQFF. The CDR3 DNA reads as TGTGCCAGTAGTATGAGGCTAGTAAGGGATGAGCAGTTCTTC.

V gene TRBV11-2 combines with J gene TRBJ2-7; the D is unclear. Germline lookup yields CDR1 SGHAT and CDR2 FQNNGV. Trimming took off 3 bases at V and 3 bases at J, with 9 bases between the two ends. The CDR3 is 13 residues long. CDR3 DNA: TGTGCCAGCAGCTTTGGCGGCTACTACGAGCAGTACTTC. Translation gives CASSFGGYYEQYF. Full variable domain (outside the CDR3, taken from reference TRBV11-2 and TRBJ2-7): EAGVAQSPRYKIIEKRQSVAFWCNPISGHATLYWYQQILGQGPKLLIQFQNNGVVDDSQLPKDRFSAERLKGVDSTLKIQPAKLEDSAVYLCASSFGGYYEQYFGPGTRLTVT.

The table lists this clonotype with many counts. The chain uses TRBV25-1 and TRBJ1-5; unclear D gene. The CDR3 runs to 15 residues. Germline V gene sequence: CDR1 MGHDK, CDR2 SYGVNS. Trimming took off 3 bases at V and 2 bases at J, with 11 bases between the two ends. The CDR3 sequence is CASSDSADGNQPQHF. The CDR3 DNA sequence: TGTGCCAGCAGTGATTCAGCGGATGGCAATCAGCCCCAGCATTTT.